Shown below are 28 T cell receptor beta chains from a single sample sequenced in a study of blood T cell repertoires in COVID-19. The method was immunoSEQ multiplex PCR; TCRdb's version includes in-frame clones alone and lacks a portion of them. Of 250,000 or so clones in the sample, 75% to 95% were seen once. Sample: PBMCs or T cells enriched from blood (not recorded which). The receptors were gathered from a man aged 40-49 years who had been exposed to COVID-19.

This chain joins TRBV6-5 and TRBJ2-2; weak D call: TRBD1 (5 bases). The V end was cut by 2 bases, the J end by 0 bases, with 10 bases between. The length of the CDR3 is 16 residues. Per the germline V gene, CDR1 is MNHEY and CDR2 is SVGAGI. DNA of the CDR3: TGTGCCAGCAGTTACACGGACAATCCGAACACCGGGGAGCTGTTTTTT. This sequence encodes CASSYTDNPNTGELFF.

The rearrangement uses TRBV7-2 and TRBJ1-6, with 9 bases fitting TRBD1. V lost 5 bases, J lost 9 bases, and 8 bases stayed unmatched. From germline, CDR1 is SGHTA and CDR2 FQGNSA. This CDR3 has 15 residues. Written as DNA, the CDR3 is TGTGCCAGCAGCCATTGGGACAGGGCAGCTTCACCCCTCCACTTT. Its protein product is CASSHWDRAASPLHF.

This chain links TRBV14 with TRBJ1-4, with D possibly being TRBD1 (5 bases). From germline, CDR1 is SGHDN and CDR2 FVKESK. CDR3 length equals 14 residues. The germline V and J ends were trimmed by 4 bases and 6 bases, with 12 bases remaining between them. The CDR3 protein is CASSRETGYEKLFF. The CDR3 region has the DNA TGTGCCAGCAGCCGTGAAACAGGATATGAAAAACTGTTTTTT. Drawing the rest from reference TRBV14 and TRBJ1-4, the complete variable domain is EAGVTQFPSHSVIEKGQTVTLRCDPISGHDNLYWYRRVMGKEIKFLLHFVKESKQDESGMPNNRFLAERTGGTYSTLKVQPAELEDSGVYFCASSRETGYEKLFFGSGTQLSVL.

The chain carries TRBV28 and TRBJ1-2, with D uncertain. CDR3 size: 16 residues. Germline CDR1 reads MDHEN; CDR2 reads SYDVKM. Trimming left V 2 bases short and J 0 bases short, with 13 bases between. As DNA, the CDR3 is TGTGCCAGCAGTTTAGGGCAGAGCCTAACTAACTATGGCTACACCTTC. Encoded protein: CASSLGQSLTNYGYTF.

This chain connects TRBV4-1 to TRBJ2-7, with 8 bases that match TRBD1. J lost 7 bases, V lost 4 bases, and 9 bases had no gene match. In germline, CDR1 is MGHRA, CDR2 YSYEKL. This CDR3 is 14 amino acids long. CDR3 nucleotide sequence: TGCGCCAGCAGCCCACAGGACAGGGATGTGGAGCAGTACTTC. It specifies CASSPQDRDVEQYF.

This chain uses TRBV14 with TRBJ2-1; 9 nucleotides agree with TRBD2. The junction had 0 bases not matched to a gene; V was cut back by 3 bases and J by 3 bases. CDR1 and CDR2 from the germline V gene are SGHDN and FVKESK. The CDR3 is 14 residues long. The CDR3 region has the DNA TGTGCCAGCAGCCAGACTAGCGGCTACAATGAGCAGTTCTTC. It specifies CASSQTSGYNEQFF.

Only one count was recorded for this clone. CDR3 sequence reads: CASSVAPSGEKLFF. CDR3 in DNA: TGTGCCAGCAGTGTGGCCCCCTCGGGGGAAAAACTGTTTTTT. The chain couples TRBV2 to TRBJ1-4; D is unclear. Trimming removed 4 bases from V and 8 bases from J, with 14 bases in between. CDR3 length: 14 residues. Germline CDR1 and CDR2: SNHLY and FYNNEI.

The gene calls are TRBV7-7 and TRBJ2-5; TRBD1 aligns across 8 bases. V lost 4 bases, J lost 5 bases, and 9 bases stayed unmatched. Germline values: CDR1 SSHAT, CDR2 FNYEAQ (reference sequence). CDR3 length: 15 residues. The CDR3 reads CASSSSGGAKETQYF. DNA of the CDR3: TGTGCCAGCAGCTCCTCAGGGGGCGCGAAGGAGACCCAGTACTTC.

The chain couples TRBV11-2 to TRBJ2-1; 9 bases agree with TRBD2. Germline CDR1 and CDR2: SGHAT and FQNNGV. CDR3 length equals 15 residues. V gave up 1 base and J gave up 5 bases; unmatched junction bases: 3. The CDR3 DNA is TGTGCCAGCAGCTTAGTTCTAGCGGGGAACAATGAGCAGTTCTTC. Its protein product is CASSLVLAGNNEQFF.

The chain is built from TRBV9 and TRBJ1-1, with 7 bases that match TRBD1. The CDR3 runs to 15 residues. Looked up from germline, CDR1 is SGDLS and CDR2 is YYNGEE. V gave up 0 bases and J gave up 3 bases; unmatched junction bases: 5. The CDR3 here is CASSVALQGDTEAFF. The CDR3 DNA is TGTGCCAGCAGCGTAGCGCTCCAGGGGGACACTGAAGCTTTCTTT.

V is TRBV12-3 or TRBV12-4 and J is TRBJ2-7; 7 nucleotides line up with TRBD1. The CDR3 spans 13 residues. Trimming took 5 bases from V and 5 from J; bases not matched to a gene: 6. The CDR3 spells CASSRRQGNEQYF. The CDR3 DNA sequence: TGTGCCAGCAGTCGGCGACAGGGCAACGAGCAGTACTTC.

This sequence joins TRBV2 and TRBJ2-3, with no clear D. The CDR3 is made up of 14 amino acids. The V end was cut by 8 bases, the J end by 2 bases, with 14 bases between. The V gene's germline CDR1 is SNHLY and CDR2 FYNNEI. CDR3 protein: CASGASYSTDTQYF. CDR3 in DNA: TGTGCCAGCGGAGCGAGTTACTCCACAGATACGCAGTATTTT.

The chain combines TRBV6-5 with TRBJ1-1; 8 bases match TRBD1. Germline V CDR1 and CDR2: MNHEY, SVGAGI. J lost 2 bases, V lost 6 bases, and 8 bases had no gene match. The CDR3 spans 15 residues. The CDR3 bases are TGTGCCAGCAGATATACAGGGGGTGGTAACACTGAAGCTTTCTTT. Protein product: CASRYTGGGNTEAFF.

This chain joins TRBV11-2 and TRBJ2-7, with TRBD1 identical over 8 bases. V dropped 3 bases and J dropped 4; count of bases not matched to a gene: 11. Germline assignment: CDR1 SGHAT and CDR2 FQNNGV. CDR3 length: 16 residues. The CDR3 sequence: CASSFGTGHRGYEQYF. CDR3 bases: TGTGCCAGCAGCTTCGGGACAGGTCATCGTGGTTACGAGCAGTACTTC.

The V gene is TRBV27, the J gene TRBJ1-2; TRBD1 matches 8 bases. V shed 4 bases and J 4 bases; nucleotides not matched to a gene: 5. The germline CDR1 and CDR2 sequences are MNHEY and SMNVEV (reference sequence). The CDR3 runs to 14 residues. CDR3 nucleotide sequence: TGTGCCAGCAGTTACGGACAGGGAGGCTATGGCTACACCTTC. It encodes CASSYGQGGYGYTF.

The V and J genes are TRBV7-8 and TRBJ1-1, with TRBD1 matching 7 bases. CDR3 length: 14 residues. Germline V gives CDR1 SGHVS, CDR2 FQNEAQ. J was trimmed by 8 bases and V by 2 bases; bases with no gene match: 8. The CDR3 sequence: CASSLRTGLNEAFF. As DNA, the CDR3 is TGTGCCAGCAGCTTACGGACAGGTCTCAACGAAGCTTTCTTT.

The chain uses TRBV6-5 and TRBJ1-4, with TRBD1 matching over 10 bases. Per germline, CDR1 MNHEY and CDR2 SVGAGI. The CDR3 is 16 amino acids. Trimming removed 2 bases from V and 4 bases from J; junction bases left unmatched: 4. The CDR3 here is CASSYQGDRGNEKLFF. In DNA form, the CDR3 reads TGTGCCAGCAGTTACCAAGGGGACAGGGGTAATGAAAAACTGTTTTTT.

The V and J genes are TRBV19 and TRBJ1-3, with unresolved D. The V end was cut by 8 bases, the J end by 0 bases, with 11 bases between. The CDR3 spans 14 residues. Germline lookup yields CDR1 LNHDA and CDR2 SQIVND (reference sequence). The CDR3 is CASGEKFSGNTIYF. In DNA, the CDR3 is TGTGCCAGTGGGGAGAAGTTCTCTGGAAACACCATATATTTT.

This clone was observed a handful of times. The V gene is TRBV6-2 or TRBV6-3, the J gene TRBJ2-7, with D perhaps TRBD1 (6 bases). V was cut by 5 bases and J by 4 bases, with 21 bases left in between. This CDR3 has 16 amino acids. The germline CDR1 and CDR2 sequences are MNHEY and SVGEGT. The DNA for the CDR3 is TGTGCCAGCAGTGCTCAATTGTACGGGACACCATACGAGCAGTACTTC. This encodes CASSAQLYGTPYEQYF.

CDR3 sequence (DNA): TGTGCCACCCGTAAGGGGGCCGGGGAGCTGTTTTTT. Protein: CATRKGAGELFF. The chain employs TRBV24-1 and TRBJ2-2, with a tentative D call TRBD1 (6 bases). This CDR3 has 12 residues. The germline V and J ends were trimmed by 9 bases and 6 bases, with 10 bases remaining between them. Germline V lookup: CDR1 KGHDR, CDR2 SFDVKD.

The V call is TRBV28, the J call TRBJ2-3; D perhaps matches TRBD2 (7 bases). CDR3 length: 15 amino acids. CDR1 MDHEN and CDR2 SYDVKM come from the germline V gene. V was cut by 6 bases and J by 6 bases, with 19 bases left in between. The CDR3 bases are TGTGCCAGCAGCGCCCTAGGGGGGGTGAGGGATACGCAGTATTTT. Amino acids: CASSALGGVRDTQYF. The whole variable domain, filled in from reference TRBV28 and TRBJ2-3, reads DVKVTQSSRYLVKRTGEKVFLECVQDMDHENMFWYRQDPGLGLRLIYFSYDVKMKEKGDIPEGYSVSREKKERFSLILESASTNQTSMYLCASSALGGVRDTQYFGPGTRLTVL.

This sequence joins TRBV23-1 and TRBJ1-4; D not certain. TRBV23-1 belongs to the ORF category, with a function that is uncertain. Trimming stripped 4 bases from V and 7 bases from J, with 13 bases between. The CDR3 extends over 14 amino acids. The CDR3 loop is CASSPGKGIEKLFF. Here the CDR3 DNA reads TGCGCCAGCAGTCCGGGAAAGGGAATTGAAAAACTGTTTTTT.

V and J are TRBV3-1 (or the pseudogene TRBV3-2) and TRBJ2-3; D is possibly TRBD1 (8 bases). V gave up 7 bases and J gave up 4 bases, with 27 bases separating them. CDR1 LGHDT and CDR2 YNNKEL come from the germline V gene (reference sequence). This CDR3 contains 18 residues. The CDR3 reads CASTPGLAADRGADTQYF. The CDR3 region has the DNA TGTGCCAGCACCCCCGGGCTAGCGGCAGACAGGGGAGCAGATACGCAGTATTTT.

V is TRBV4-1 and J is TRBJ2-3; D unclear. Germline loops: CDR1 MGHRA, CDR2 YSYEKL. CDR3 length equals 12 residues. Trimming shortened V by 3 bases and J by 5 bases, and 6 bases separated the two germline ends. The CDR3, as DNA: TGCGCCAGCAGCCAGCTAGGAGATACGCAGTATTTT. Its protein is CASSQLGDTQYF.

DNA for the CDR3: TGTGCCAGCAGCTTATTACAGGGATCTGAAGCTTTCTTT. Amino acid sequence: CASSLLQGSEAFF. V usage is TRBV7-9 and J usage is TRBJ1-1; D is possibly TRBD1 (6 bases). This CDR3 has 13 amino acids. The V gene lost 2 bases and the J gene lost 6 bases, with 10 bases spanning the gap. Germline CDR1 reads SEHNR; CDR2 reads FQNEAQ (reference sequence).

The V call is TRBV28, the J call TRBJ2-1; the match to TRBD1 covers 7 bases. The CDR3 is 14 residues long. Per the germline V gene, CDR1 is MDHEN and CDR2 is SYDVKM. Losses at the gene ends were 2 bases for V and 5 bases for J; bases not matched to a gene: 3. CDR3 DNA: TGTGCCAGCAGTTTACAGGGGGAACACAATGAGCAGTTCTTC. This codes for CASSLQGEHNEQFF.

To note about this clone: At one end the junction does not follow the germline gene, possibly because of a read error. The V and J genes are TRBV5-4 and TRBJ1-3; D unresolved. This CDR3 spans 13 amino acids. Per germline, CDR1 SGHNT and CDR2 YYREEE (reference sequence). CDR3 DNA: TGTGCCACCAGCTTCGGAGGGGGAAACACCATATATTTT. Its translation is CATSFGGGNTIYF.

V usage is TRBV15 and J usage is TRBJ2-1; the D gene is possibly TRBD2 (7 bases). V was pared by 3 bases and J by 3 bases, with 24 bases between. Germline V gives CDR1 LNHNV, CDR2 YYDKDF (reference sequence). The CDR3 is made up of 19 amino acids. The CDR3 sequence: CATSRGQILAVTNYNEQFF. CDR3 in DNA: TGTGCCACCAGCAGGGGACAAATCCTAGCGGTTACTAACTACAATGAGCAGTTCTTC.